These 13 T cell receptor beta chains were all obtained from the same sample, sequenced in a study of T cells and Merkel cell carcinoma outcomes. TCRdb's table, derived via immunoSEQ multiplex PCR, lists solely in-frame clones and lacks some. The data show about 4,000 clones, around 94% seen once. Specimen: tumor tissue from Merkel cell carcinoma. The source of these receptors is a human donor with Merkel cell carcinoma.

DNA of the CDR3: TGTGCCAGCAGCTCCCAGGAGCGGGCAGGCCAAGAGACCCAGTACTTC. Amino acid sequence: CASSSQERAGQETQYF. This chain joins TRBV5-4 and TRBJ2-5; possible D gene TRBD2, 6 bases. V lost 3 bases and J 1 base, leaving 16 bases between the germline ends. CDR1 SGHNT and CDR2 YYREEE come from the germline V gene (reference sequence). CDR3 length: 16 amino acids.

V usage is TRBV19 and J usage is TRBJ1-1; unclear D gene. V lost 8 bases to trimming and J lost 5 bases, with 15 bases between them. Per the germline V gene, CDR1 is LNHDA and CDR2 is SQIVND (reference sequence). The CDR3 consists of 13 residues. CDR3 nucleotides: TGTGCCAGTGGTAGGGAGGAGAGGACTGAAGCTTTCTTT. This codes for CASGREERTEAFF.

This clone appeared once. The V and J genes are TRBV11-2 and TRBJ2-7; 9 bases fit TRBD1. Germline V lookup: CDR1 SGHAT, CDR2 FQNNGV. Trimming took 5 bases from V and 6 from J; bases not matched to a gene: 11. CDR3 length: 15 amino acids. DNA of the CDR3: TGTGCCAGCAGCCCAGGACAGGGGATAGTCGCCGAGCAGTACTTC. The encoded protein is CASSPGQGIVAEQYF.

The V and J genes are TRBV20-1 and TRBJ1-4; D not certain. The length of the CDR3 is 11 residues. Germline V CDR1 and CDR2: DFQATT, SNEGSKA (reference sequence). V was cut by 4 bases and J by 2 bases, with 2 bases left in between. As DNA, the CDR3 is TGCAGTGCTACTACTAATGAAAAACTGTTTTTT. Its protein is CSATTNEKLFF.

The V gene is TRBV30, the J gene TRBJ2-2, with D possibly being TRBD2 (6 bases). V dropped 3 bases and J dropped 4 bases, with 9 bases sitting between them. The CDR3 has 13 amino acids. CDR1 is GTSNPN, CDR2 SVGIG, per germline (reference sequence). CDR3 DNA: TGTGCCTGGAGGACTAGTTCCACCGGGGAGCTGTTTTTT. This codes for CAWRTSSTGELFF.

The gene calls are TRBV29-1 and TRBJ2-3; perhaps TRBD2 as D (7 bases). The CDR3 loop spans 11 amino acids. The germline gives CDR1 SQVTM, CDR2 ANQGSEA. Trimming left V 7 bases short and J 6 bases short, with 11 bases between. CDR3 region: CSAGGADTQYF. The CDR3 DNA reads as TGCAGCGCTGGGGGGGCGGATACGCAGTATTTT.

V gene TRBV7-9 combines with J gene TRBJ2-7; weak D call: TRBD2 (5 bases). This CDR3 region has 16 residues. Between the trimmed V and J ends, which lost 7 bases and 3 bases, there was a span of 22 bases. Germline CDR1 is SEHNR and CDR2 is FQNEAQ (reference sequence). The CDR3 sequence: CASTPRVRPQYYEQYF. The CDR3 DNA is TGTGCCAGCACCCCGAGGGTACGGCCTCAGTACTACGAGCAGTACTTC. Based on the CDR3 plus reference TRBV7-9 and TRBJ2-7, the full variable domain is DTGVSQNPRHKITKRGQNVTFRCDPISEHNRLYWYRQTLGQGPEFLTYFQNEAQLEKSRLLSDRFSAERPKGSFSTLEIQRTEQGDSAMYLCASTPRVRPQYYEQYFGPGTRLTVT.

With respect to this clone: At one of its ends the junction is not consistent with the germline gene, which may arise from a read error. J is TRBJ1-2 and V is TRBV15, with 7 bases fitting TRBD1. CDR1 is LNHNV, CDR2 YYDKDF, per germline (reference sequence). This CDR3 is 16 amino acids long. CDR3 bases: TGTGCCACCAGCAGAGAAGGGACAGCGCCTAACTATAGCTACACCTTC. Translation: CATSREGTAPNYSYTF.

The chain joins TRBV9 to TRBJ1-3; D unresolved. This CDR3 region has 14 residues. Trimming removed 0 bases from V and 0 bases from J, with 4 bases in between. Germline-derived CDR1 and CDR2 are SGDLS and YYNGEE. CDR3 bases: TGTGCCAGCAGCGTAGGGCTCTCTGGAAACACCATATATTTT. This translates into CASSVGLSGNTIYF.

The chain links TRBV19 to TRBJ2-7; 7 nucleotides align to TRBD1. Per the germline V gene, CDR1 is LNHDA and CDR2 is SQIVND (reference sequence). This CDR3 has 15 residues. The V gene end was trimmed by 2 bases and the J gene end by 5 bases; junction bases not matched to a gene: 9. The CDR3 here is CASSISGQPGNEQYF. CDR3 DNA sequence: TGTGCCAGTAGTATATCGGGACAGCCTGGGAACGAGCAGTACTTC.

This chain joins TRBV4-1 and TRBJ1-5; no firm D call. Germline lookup yields CDR1 MGHRA and CDR2 YSYEKL. CDR3 length: 13 residues. Trimming stripped 0 bases from V and 6 bases from J, with 6 bases between. CDR3 in DNA: TGCGCCAGCAGCCAAGACGACATTCAGCCCCAGCATTTT. Translating it yields CASSQDDIQPQHF.

The count of this clone is one. V gene TRBV29-1 combines with J gene TRBJ1-1; D perhaps matches TRBD1 (6 bases). V gave up 6 bases and J gave up 10 bases, with 21 bases separating them. The length of the CDR3 is 13 residues. The germline V gene has CDR1 SQVTM and CDR2 ANQGSEA. CDR3 coding DNA: TGCAGCGTGTCGGGTGCAGGGGCCGCTGGAGCTTTCTTT. Protein sequence: CSVSGAGAAGAFF.

The genes are TRBV5-1 and TRBJ1-2; 7 nucleotides match TRBD1. The junction had 7 bases not matched to a gene; V was cut back by 4 bases and J by 4 bases. Germline-derived CDR1 and CDR2 are SGHRS and YFSETQ. The CDR3 extends over 14 amino acids. The chain's CDR3 is CASSPQGDGYGYTF. CDR3 bases: TGCGCCAGCAGCCCGCAGGGGGACGGCTATGGCTACACCTTC.